A selection of T cell receptor beta chains follows, all from one sample in a study of shared clonotypes between healthy human individuals. Clones were sequenced by immunoSEQ multiplex PCR, and TCRdb holds only the in-frame ones, with some missing. This sample has about 1 million clones, with around 78% found just once. The sequenced sample was memory CD4+ T cells from PBMCs. The origin of the receptors is a man between 18 and 35 years old in good health. Some clones in this sample may be carry-over from other donors' samples. Both conserved end residues are part of each CDR3. The D gene is left open where the match is weak. Clone sizes are given selectively: once, few, many, or a class where the clone is expanded.

CDR3 DNA: TGCAGCGGAAGACTAGCGGGATACCCCTACGAGCAGTACTTC
CDR3 protein: CSGRLAGYPYEQYF
J gene: TRBJ2-7
D gene: TRBD2
V gene: TRBV29-1
clone size: -

CDR3 DNA: TGTGCCAGCAGCTCCCAACAACAGGGGGCGAATGAGCAGTTCTTC
CDR3 protein: CASSSQQQGANEQFF
J gene: TRBJ2-1
D gene: TRBD1
V gene: TRBV9
clone size: few

CDR3 DNA: TGCGCCAGCGGATTTGGTGAAAAACTGTTTTTT
CDR3 protein: CASGFGEKLFF
J gene: TRBJ1-4
D gene: -
V gene: TRBV10-2
clone size: -

CDR3 DNA: TGCGCCAGCAGCTCCGGACCGAACACTGAAGCTTTCTTT
CDR3 protein: CASSSGPNTEAFF
J gene: TRBJ1-1
D gene: -
V gene: TRBV5-1
clone size: few

CDR3 DNA: TGTGCCAGCTCACCACCTTCGACAGGGCCCGAGCAGTACTTC
CDR3 protein: CASSPPSTGPEQYF
J gene: TRBJ2-7
D gene: TRBD1
V gene: TRBV18
clone size: few

CDR3 DNA: TGTGCCAGCAGTCTGGGGGTTGAGTACGAGCAGTACTTC
CDR3 protein: CASSLGVEYEQYF
J gene: TRBJ2-7
D gene: -
V gene: TRBV28
clone size: -

CDR3 DNA: TGTGCCAGCAGCTTAATGGCAGGGGTGAGAGAGCAGTACTTC
CDR3 protein: CASSLMAGVREQYF
J gene: TRBJ2-7
D gene: -
V gene: TRBV11-3
clone size: -

CDR3 DNA: TGCGCCAGCAGCTGGCAGGGGAACACTGAAGCTTTCTTT
CDR3 protein: CASSWQGNTEAFF
J gene: TRBJ1-1
D gene: -
V gene: TRBV5-1
clone size: few

CDR3 DNA: TGTGCCAGCTCACCAGGGCAAATGAACACTGAAGCTTTCTTT
CDR3 protein: CASSPGQMNTEAFF
J gene: TRBJ1-1
D gene: -
V gene: TRBV18
clone size: -

CDR3 DNA: TGTGCCAGCAGCTTAGTCGGACAGGGTGGCTATGGCTACACCTTC
CDR3 protein: CASSLVGQGGYGYTF
J gene: TRBJ1-2
D gene: TRBD1
V gene: TRBV11-2
clone size: -

CDR3 DNA: TGTGCCAGTAGTCTACTCGGGACAGAAAGCCGCTATGGCTACACCTTC
CDR3 protein: CASSLLGTESRYGYTF
J gene: TRBJ1-2
D gene: TRBD1
V gene: TRBV19
clone size: few

CDR3 DNA: TGCGCCAGCAGCTTGCCGGGTTGGGGTGAAGCTTTCTTT
CDR3 protein: CASSLPGWGEAFF
J gene: TRBJ1-1
D gene: -
V gene: TRBV5-1
clone size: once

CDR3 DNA: TGTGCCAGCTCCGGCTGGGGAAACGCCTACGAGCAGTACTTC
CDR3 protein: CASSGWGNAYEQYF
J gene: TRBJ2-7
D gene: -
V gene: TRBV6-1
clone size: -

CDR3 DNA: TGTGCCAGCCGGGACAGGGCCTCCGGGGAGCTGTTTTTT
CDR3 protein: CASRDRASGELFF
J gene: TRBJ2-2
D gene: TRBD1
V gene: TRBV28
clone size: -

CDR3 DNA: TGCAGCGCCCGCGGGCTAGCGGGGGGCGGGTACTTC
CDR3 protein: CSARGLAGGGYF
J gene: TRBJ2-5
D gene: TRBD2
V gene: TRBV29-1
clone size: once

CDR3 DNA: TGTGCCAGCAGCTTTGGGGGCCGGACTGAAGCTTTCTTT
CDR3 protein: CASSFGGRTEAFF
J gene: TRBJ1-1
D gene: -
V gene: TRBV6-1
clone size: -

CDR3 DNA: TGTGCCAGCAGCTCTAAGACAGGGGGCGCGGTAACCTTC
CDR3 protein: CASSSKTGGAVTF
J gene: TRBJ2-7
D gene: TRBD1
V gene: TRBV7-2
clone size: -

CDR3 DNA: TGTGCCAGCAGCTTACCGCCTCCACAGGGGGGTGGAAAACTGTTTTTT
CDR3 protein: CASSLPPPQGGGKLFF
J gene: TRBJ1-4
D gene: TRBD1
V gene: TRBV7-9
clone size: -

CDR3 DNA: TGCGCCAGCAGCCCCCCGGGGAGCGGGAGGGCTTGGGTCGAAGAGACCCAGTACTTC
CDR3 protein: CASSPPGSGRAWVEETQYF
J gene: TRBJ2-5
D gene: TRBD2
V gene: TRBV5-1
clone size: few

CDR3 DNA: TGTGCCAGTAGTCCAGGATCGACTAGCGGGGCCTACGAGCAGTACTTC
CDR3 protein: CASSPGSTSGAYEQYF
J gene: TRBJ2-7
D gene: TRBD2
V gene: TRBV19
clone size: -

CDR3 DNA: TGTGCCTGGAGAGGTACAGGGATCCCCTATGGCTACACCTTC
CDR3 protein: CAWRGTGIPYGYTF
J gene: TRBJ1-2
D gene: -
V gene: TRBV30
clone size: -

CDR3 DNA: TGTGCCAGCAGCCAAGCCAGCGCGAGCTCCTACAATGAGCAGTTCTTC
CDR3 protein: CASSQASASSYNEQFF
J gene: TRBJ2-1
D gene: -
V gene: TRBV4-2
clone size: -

CDR3 DNA: TGTGCCAGCAGCTTGCGGACAGGGGTCGAGCAGTACTTC
CDR3 protein: CASSLRTGVEQYF
J gene: TRBJ2-7
D gene: TRBD1
V gene: TRBV7-2
clone size: -

CDR3 DNA: TGTGCCAGCAGGGGAAATGCAGGGACCCAGTACTTC
CDR3 protein: CASRGNAGTQYF
J gene: TRBJ2-5
D gene: -
V gene: TRBV25-1
clone size: few

CDR3 DNA: TGTGCCAGCAGCTTGGCCCCAGGGACCTACGAGCAGTACTTC
CDR3 protein: CASSLAPGTYEQYF
J gene: TRBJ2-7
D gene: -
V gene: TRBV5-5
clone size: -

CDR3 DNA: TGTGCCAGCAGTGAGGGCCGAGCCAATCAGCCCCAGCATTTT
CDR3 protein: CASSEGRANQPQHF
J gene: TRBJ1-5
D gene: -
V gene: TRBV2
clone size: -

CDR3 DNA: TGTGCCAGCAGCCCCGGATCGGGCGGGAGGGTGGGCGAGCAGTACTTC
CDR3 protein: CASSPGSGGRVGEQYF
J gene: TRBJ2-7
D gene: TRBD2
V gene: TRBV6-6
clone size: -

CDR3 DNA: TGTGCCAGCAGCTTGTCCTGGTCGCTAGCGGGATATCAAGAGACCCAGTACTTC
CDR3 protein: CASSLSWSLAGYQETQYF
J gene: TRBJ2-5
D gene: TRBD2
V gene: TRBV7-8
clone size: -

CDR3 DNA: TGTGCCAGCAGCCGGACAGGGGCGAACTATGGCTACACCTTC
CDR3 protein: CASSRTGANYGYTF
J gene: TRBJ1-2
D gene: TRBD1
V gene: TRBV9
clone size: -

CDR3 DNA: TGCGCCAGCAGTTCGGTGGCGGGGTCGACCTACGAGCAGTACTTC
CDR3 protein: CASSSVAGSTYEQYF
J gene: TRBJ2-7
D gene: -
V gene: TRBV5-1
clone size: once

CDR3 DNA: TGTGCCAGCAGCTTAGACAGCTCCTATAATTCACCCCTCCACTTT
CDR3 protein: CASSLDSSYNSPLHF
J gene: TRBJ1-6
D gene: -
V gene: TRBV7-9
clone size: -

CDR3 DNA: TGTGCCAGCAGTCCACACGGACCCTACAATGAGCAGTTCTTC
CDR3 protein: CASSPHGPYNEQFF
J gene: TRBJ2-1
D gene: -
V gene: TRBV28
clone size: -

CDR3 DNA: TGTGCCAGCAGTCCGGATTCTAGCGGGGGTCAAGAGACCCAGTACTTC
CDR3 protein: CASSPDSSGGQETQYF
J gene: TRBJ2-5
D gene: TRBD2
V gene: TRBV2
clone size: -

CDR3 DNA: TGTGCCAGCAGTTCTATAGATGGCTACACCTTC
CDR3 protein: CASSSIDGYTF
J gene: TRBJ1-2
D gene: -
V gene: TRBV27
clone size: -

CDR3 DNA: TGTGCCAGCAGCCGCCGGACAGGGAACACCGGGGAGCTGTTTTTT
CDR3 protein: CASSRRTGNTGELFF
J gene: TRBJ2-2
D gene: TRBD1
V gene: TRBV28
clone size: -

CDR3 DNA: TGTGCCAGCAGGGGTACGGTGGGGGCGCGGGAAAACATTCAGTACTTC
CDR3 protein: CASRGTVGARENIQYF
J gene: TRBJ2-4
D gene: -
V gene: TRBV28
clone size: -

CDR3 DNA: TGTGCCAGCACAATGGAGGAAGGGATCAATGAGCAGTTCTTC
CDR3 protein: CASTMEEGINEQFF
J gene: TRBJ2-1
D gene: -
V gene: TRBV2
clone size: -

CDR3 DNA: TGTGCCAGCTCGTCATCCCGCCTAGCGGGAGACCAAGAGACCCAGTACTTC
CDR3 protein: CASSSSRLAGDQETQYF
J gene: TRBJ2-5
D gene: TRBD2
V gene: TRBV18
clone size: -

CDR3 DNA: TGTGCCAGCAGCCTCCGCGGACTAGCGGGAGGTACCTACAATGAGCAGTTCTTC
CDR3 protein: CASSLRGLAGGTYNEQFF
J gene: TRBJ2-1
D gene: TRBD2
V gene: TRBV5-6
clone size: many

CDR3 DNA: TGTGCCAGCTCACGAGGGAGACTAGCGGGAGCGTACAATGAGCAGTTCTTC
CDR3 protein: CASSRGRLAGAYNEQFF
J gene: TRBJ2-1
D gene: TRBD2
V gene: TRBV18
clone size: -

CDR3 DNA: TGCGCCAGCAGCTTCGGGACTAGATTCAATGAGCAGTTCTTC
CDR3 protein: CASSFGTRFNEQFF
J gene: TRBJ2-1
D gene: TRBD2
V gene: TRBV5-1
clone size: -

CDR3 DNA: TGTGCCACCAGCATTCAGGGGACTAGCACAGATACGCAGTATTTT
CDR3 protein: CATSIQGTSTDTQYF
J gene: TRBJ2-3
D gene: -
V gene: TRBV15
clone size: -

CDR3 DNA: TGTGCCTGGACATCAGGGGGGTCCGTTGTGACCCAGTACTTC
CDR3 protein: CAWTSGGSVVTQYF
J gene: TRBJ2-5
D gene: -
V gene: TRBV30
clone size: few

CDR3 DNA: TGTGCCAGCGATGTTGGCGGTTCCTACGAGCAGTACTTC
CDR3 protein: CASDVGGSYEQYF
J gene: TRBJ2-7
D gene: -
V gene: TRBV7-2
clone size: -

CDR3 DNA: TGCGCCAGCAGCTTGGTGGTAGCGGGGGACTACGAGCAGTACTTC
CDR3 protein: CASSLVVAGDYEQYF
J gene: TRBJ2-7
D gene: TRBD2
V gene: TRBV5-1
clone size: -

CDR3 DNA: TGCGCCAGCAGCCAAGTGAATAGCGGGAGGGATGGAGATACGCAGTATTTT
CDR3 protein: CASSQVNSGRDGDTQYF
J gene: TRBJ2-3
D gene: TRBD2
V gene: TRBV4-1
clone size: -

CDR3 DNA: TGTGCCAGTAGTGTAGCGGTTAGCTCCTACGAGCAGTACTTC
CDR3 protein: CASSVAVSSYEQYF
J gene: TRBJ2-7
D gene: -
V gene: TRBV19
clone size: -

CDR3 DNA: TGTGCCAGCAGCACACTTGGGGGGAGGTCCTACAATGAGCAGTTCTTC
CDR3 protein: CASSTLGGRSYNEQFF
J gene: TRBJ2-1
D gene: -
V gene: TRBV9
clone size: -

CDR3 DNA: TGTGCCAGCAGTGGCCCTACTAGCGGAGACTCTAGCACAGATACGCAGTATTTT
CDR3 protein: CASSGPTSGDSSTDTQYF
J gene: TRBJ2-3
D gene: TRBD2
V gene: TRBV2
clone size: few